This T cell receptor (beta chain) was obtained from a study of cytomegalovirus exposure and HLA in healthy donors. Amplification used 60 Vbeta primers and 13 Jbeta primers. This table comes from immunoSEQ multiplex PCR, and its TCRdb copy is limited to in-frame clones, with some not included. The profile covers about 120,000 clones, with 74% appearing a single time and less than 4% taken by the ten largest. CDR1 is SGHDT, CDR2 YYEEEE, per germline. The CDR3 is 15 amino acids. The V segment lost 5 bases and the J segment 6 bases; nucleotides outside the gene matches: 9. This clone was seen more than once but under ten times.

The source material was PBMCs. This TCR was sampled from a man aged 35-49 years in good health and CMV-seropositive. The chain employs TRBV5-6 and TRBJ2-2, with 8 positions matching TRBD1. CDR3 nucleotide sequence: TGTGCCAGCAGAGAGACAGGGGTGGACGCCGGGGAGCTGTTTTTT. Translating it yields CASRETGVDAGELFF.